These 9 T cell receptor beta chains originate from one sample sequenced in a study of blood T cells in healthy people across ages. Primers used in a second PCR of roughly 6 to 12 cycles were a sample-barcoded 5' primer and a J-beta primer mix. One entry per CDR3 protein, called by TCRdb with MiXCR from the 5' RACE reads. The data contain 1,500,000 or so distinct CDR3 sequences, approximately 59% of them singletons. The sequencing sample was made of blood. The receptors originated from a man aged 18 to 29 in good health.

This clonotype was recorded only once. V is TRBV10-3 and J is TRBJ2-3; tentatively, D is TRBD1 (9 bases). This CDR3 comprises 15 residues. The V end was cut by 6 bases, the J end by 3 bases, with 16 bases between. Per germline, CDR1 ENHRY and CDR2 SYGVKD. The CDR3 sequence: CAISGGDRETDTQYF. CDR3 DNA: TGTGCCATCAGCGGGGGGGACAGGGAAACAGATACGCAGTATTTT.

CDR3 protein: CASSVMGQMETQYF. CDR3 sequence (DNA): TGCGCCAGCAGCGTGATGGGACAGATGGAGACCCAGTACTTC. This rearrangement joins TRBV5-1 to TRBJ2-5; 7 bases match TRBD1. The junction had 8 bases not matched to a gene; V was cut back by 4 bases and J by 5 bases. The V gene's germline CDR1 is SGHRS and CDR2 YFSETQ. The CDR3 runs 14 residues.

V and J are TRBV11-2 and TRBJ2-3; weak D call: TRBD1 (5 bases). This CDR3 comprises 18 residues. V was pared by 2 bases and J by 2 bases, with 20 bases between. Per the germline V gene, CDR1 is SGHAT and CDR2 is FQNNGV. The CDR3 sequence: CASSLWLDIGPFTDTQYF. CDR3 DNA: TGTGCCAGCAGCTTATGGTTGGACATCGGCCCCTTCACAGATACGCAGTATTTT.

The CDR3: CASSVGQANQETQYF. The CDR3 DNA reads as TGTGCCAGCAGCGTCGGGCAGGCGAATCAAGAGACCCAGTACTTC. V is TRBV9 and J is TRBJ2-5; the D is unclear. Trimming stripped 2 bases from V and 2 bases from J, with 13 bases between. The CDR3 is 15 amino acids. The germline V gene encodes CDR1 SGDLS and CDR2 YYNGEE. Full variable domain (outside the CDR3, taken from reference TRBV9 and TRBJ2-5): DSGVTQTPKHLITATGQRVTLRCSPRSGDLSVYWYQQSLDQGLQFLIQYYNGEERAKGNILERFSAQQFPDLHSELNLSSLELGDSALYFCASSVGQANQETQYFGPGTRLLVL.

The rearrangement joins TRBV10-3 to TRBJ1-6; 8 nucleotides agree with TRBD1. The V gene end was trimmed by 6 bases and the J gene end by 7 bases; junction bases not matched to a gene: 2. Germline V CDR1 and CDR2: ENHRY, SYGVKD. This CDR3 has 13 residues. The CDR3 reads CAIRGQVNSPLHF. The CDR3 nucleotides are TGTGCCATCAGGGGACAGGTGAATTCACCCCTCCACTTT.

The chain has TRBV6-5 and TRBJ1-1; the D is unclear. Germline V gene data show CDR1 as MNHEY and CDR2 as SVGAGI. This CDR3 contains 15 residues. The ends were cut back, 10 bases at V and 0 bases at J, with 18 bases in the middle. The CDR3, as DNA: TGTGCCACCACCTTTTCCCCACTACTGAACACTGAAGCTTTCTTT. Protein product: CATTFSPLLNTEAFF.

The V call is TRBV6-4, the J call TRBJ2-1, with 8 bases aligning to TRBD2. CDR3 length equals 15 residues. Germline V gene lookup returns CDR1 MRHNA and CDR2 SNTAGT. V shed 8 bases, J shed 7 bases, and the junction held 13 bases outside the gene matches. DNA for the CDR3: TGTGCCAGCTCCCCCACAGGTGGGACTAGAAATGAGCAGTTCTTC. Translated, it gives CASSPTGGTRNEQFF.

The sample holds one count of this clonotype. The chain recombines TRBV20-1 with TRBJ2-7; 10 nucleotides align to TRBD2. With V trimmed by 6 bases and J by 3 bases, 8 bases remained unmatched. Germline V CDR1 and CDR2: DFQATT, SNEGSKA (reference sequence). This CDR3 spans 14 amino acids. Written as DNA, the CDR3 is TGCAGTGCGGAAGGGACTAGCGCATTCTACGAGCAGTACTTC. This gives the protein CSAEGTSAFYEQYF.

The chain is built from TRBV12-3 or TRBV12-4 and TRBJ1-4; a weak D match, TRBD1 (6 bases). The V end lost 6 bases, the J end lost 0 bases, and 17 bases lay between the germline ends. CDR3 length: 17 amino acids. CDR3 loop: CASSPGGGHATNEKLFF. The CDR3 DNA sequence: TGTGCCAGCAGCCCCGGGGGGGGGCATGCAACTAATGAAAAACTGTTTTTT.